This TCR beta chain was documented in a study of T cell repertoires in cytomegalovirus infection. Study in general: Public TCR beta signatures marked donors with CMV infection and the matching HLA. General study findings and limits: The cumulative frequency of public TCR beta families distinguished individuals who carried CMV together with the relevant HLA. The ex vivo response was dominated by HLA-C-restricted CMV-specific TCR beta clonotypes.

This clonotype appeared many times. The antigen remains undetermined. The germline CDR1 and CDR2 sequences are SGHTA and FQGNSA. Trimming left V 4 bases short and J 6 bases short, with 18 bases between. The CDR3 is made up of 15 amino acids. TCRdb reanalysed the reads using MiXCR and keeps one entry per CDR3 protein. The sample includes 700,000 to 950,000 distinct CDR3 sequences, 32% of them seen just once. This rearrangement joins TRBV7-2 to TRBJ1-2, with D possibly matching TRBD1 (5 bases). This receptor was identified in a human donor in good health (CMV status not recorded). Some clones in this sample may be carry-over from other donors' samples. This material consisted of cultured CD8+ T cells from PBMCs, taken from culture after CMV antigen stimulation. CDR3 amino acids: CASSSSGARADGYTF. The CDR3 nucleotides read TGTGCCAGCAGCTCGTCCGGGGCCAGGGCTGATGGCTACACCTTC.